The clone carrying this T cell receptor beta chain was counted ten times or more. Its antigen is currently unknown. In the same sample, other DNA sequences code for this CDR3. The germline gives CDR1 MDHEN, CDR2 SYDVKM. Trimming at V came to 5 bases and at J to 8 bases, leaving 10 bases not matched to a gene. The CDR3 totals 14 residues. With MiXCR, TCRdb called clones anew from the PCR reads. The sample shows about 37,000 clones, roughly 14% of them seen only once. All patients reached thyroid surgery having received no treatment beforehand. The data stem from a study of metastatic and nonmetastatic thyroid tumors. Study results and caveats: It was reported that TCR beta diversity was significantly higher in malignant thyroid tumors than benign nodules, in blood and tumor.

The receptor was derived from a female donor with papillary thyroid cancer or a benign thyroid nodule (not recorded which). Some clones in this sample may be carry-over from other donors' samples. What was sequenced was blood. This rearrangement joins TRBV28 to TRBJ1-2; 8 positions agree with TRBD1. In DNA form, the CDR3 reads TGTGCCAGCAGTCTCAGGGGGCGCGGATCGGGCTACACCTTC. This gives the protein CASSLRGRGSGYTF.